Below, 11 T cell receptor beta chains from the same sample are listed, as sequenced in a study of cytomegalovirus exposure and HLA in healthy donors (dated by TCRdb to the late 2010s). The library came from the immunoSEQ multiplex PCR assay. The multiplex PCR relied on a mix of 60 forward primers for TCR Vbeta segments and 13 reverse primers for TCR Jbeta segments. TCRdb carries this immuneACCESS record with in-frame sequences only. Its versions omit some clonotypes, under half of them owing to an unresolved V gene in the studies checked, with the rest unexplained. The sample has over 150,000 clones on record, 75% to 85% of them singletons. The ten largest clones add up to over 10% of the sample. Sequencing was carried out using PBMCs. The receptor set was obtained from a woman in her forties or fifties in good health and CMV-seronegative.

The chain is built from TRBV7-2 and TRBJ1-3; possibly TRBD1 for D (5 bases). CDR3 length equals 15 residues. Trimming shortened V by 4 bases and J by 0 bases, and 10 bases separated the two germline ends. Germline V gene sequence: CDR1 SGHTA, CDR2 FQGNSA. The CDR3 spells CASSYQGSSGNTIYF. As DNA, the CDR3 is TGTGCCAGCAGCTATCAGGGTAGCTCTGGAAACACCATATATTTT. Filled out from reference TRBV7-2 and TRBJ1-3, the complete variable domain reads GAGVSQSPSNKVTEKGKDVELRCDPISGHTALYWYRQSLGQGLEFLIYFQGNSAPDKSGLPSDRFSAERTGGSVSTLTIQRTQQEDSAVYLCASSYQGSSGNTIYFGEGSWLTVV.

The chain uses TRBV9 and TRBJ1-1; D call uncertain. The germline CDR1 and CDR2 sequences are SGDLS and YYNGEE. Trimming took 3 bases from V and 0 from J, leaving 9 bases between them. The CDR3 extends over 14 amino acids. Here the CDR3 reads CASSAGLVNTEAFF. The CDR3, as DNA: TGTGCCAGCAGCGCCGGTCTCGTGAACACTGAAGCTTTCTTT.

The chain recombines TRBV5-1 with TRBJ2-7, with no clear D. The CDR3 length is 13 residues. The V and J ends lost 0 bases and 4 bases respectively, with 8 bases between them. Germline CDR1 and CDR2: SGHRS and YFSETQ. This chain's CDR3 is CASSLGPLYEQYF. The DNA for the CDR3 is TGCGCCAGCAGCTTGGGACCACTATACGAGCAGTACTTC.

This clone occurred many times. The chain uses TRBV7-8 and TRBJ2-7; 12 nucleotides align to TRBD2. CDR1 is SGHVS, CDR2 FQNEAQ, per germline. V was clipped by 5 bases and J by 3 bases; unmatched bases: 5. This CDR3 contains 15 residues. The chain's CDR3 is CASSQGTSGLYEQYF. CDR3 nucleotide sequence: TGTGCCAGCAGCCAAGGGACTAGCGGGCTCTACGAGCAGTACTTC.

This clone occurred a few times. This CDR3 reads CASNDRDKNPYEQYF. The CDR3, as DNA: TGTGCCAGCAACGACCGGGACAAAAACCCCTACGAGCAGTACTTC. This chain links TRBV28 with TRBJ2-7; tentative D call: TRBD1 (6 bases). CDR1 is MDHEN and CDR2 is SYDVKM in the germline V gene. This CDR3 has 15 amino acids. V lost 7 bases to trimming and J lost 2 bases, with 18 bases between them.

The J gene is TRBJ1-1, the V gene TRBV5-1, with a possible D match to TRBD1 (5 bases). The germline V gene encodes CDR1 SGHRS and CDR2 YFSETQ. V shed 6 bases and J shed 5 bases, with 14 bases lying between them. The CDR3 length is 13 residues. The CDR3 sequence is CASTLDSTTEAFF. CDR3 in DNA: TGCGCCAGCACCTTAGACAGTACAACTGAAGCTTTCTTT.

This chain connects TRBV11-3 to TRBJ2-7; D is uncertain. V was shortened by 5 bases and J by 6 bases, with 20 bases between the two germline ends. The CDR3 contains 15 residues. Germline V gene lookup returns CDR1 SGHNT and CDR2 YENEEA. The CDR3 reads CASSPGGGSSSEQYF. CDR3 DNA: TGTGCCAGCAGCCCCGGCGGTGGTTCGTCGAGCGAGCAGTACTTC.

This chain connects TRBV13 to TRBJ2-2, with D possibly being TRBD2 (5 bases). The CDR3 has 13 residues. V lost 6 bases and J lost 5, with 10 bases in between. Germline CDR1 PRHDT, CDR2 FYEKMQ (reference sequence). The CDR3 is CASSSTGTGELFF. As DNA, the CDR3 is TGTGCCAGCAGTTCGACGGGGACCGGGGAGCTGTTTTTT.

The chain employs TRBV9 and TRBJ2-7, with TRBD1 matching over 12 bases. The CDR3 loop spans 16 amino acids. The germline CDR1 and CDR2 sequences are SGDLS and YYNGEE. V was pared by 1 base and J by 5 bases, with 7 bases of the junction left unmatched. As DNA, the CDR3 is TGTGCCAGCAGCGTAACCGGGACAGGGGGCCGAAACGAGCAGTACTTC. Amino acid sequence: CASSVTGTGGRNEQYF.

On this clone itself: Other nucleotide sequences in the sample specify the same CDR3. The V gene is TRBV18, the J gene TRBJ2-2; a weak D match, TRBD2 (5 bases). This CDR3 spans 16 amino acids. Germline CDR1 and CDR2: KGHSH and LQKENI. Deletions cut 3 bases from V and 0 bases from J, with 11 bases between. The CDR3 region is CASSPRTPTNTGELFF. CDR3 coding DNA: TGTGCCAGCTCACCGCGGACTCCTACGAACACCGGGGAGCTGTTTTTT.

The CDR3 protein is CASSSSEGPGHTQYF. Written as DNA, the CDR3 is TGTGCCAGCAGTTCGTCGGAGGGCCCAGGACATACGCAGTATTTT. The chain employs TRBV27 and TRBJ2-3; maybe TRBD2 (6 bases). V lost 4 bases, J lost 7 bases, and 18 bases lay in between. The CDR3 is 15 amino acids. Germline values: CDR1 MNHEY, CDR2 SMNVEV (reference sequence).